The rows below give T cell receptor beta chains drawn from one sample of a study of blood T cell repertoires in COVID-19. Sequenced by immunoSEQ multiplex PCR; TCRdb stores in-frame clones only, minus some. Here the sample spans over 250,000 clones, roughly 90% being singletons. Sequenced sample: PBMCs or T cells enriched from blood (not recorded which). All receptors derive from a man aged 55-75 years who had recovered from COVID-19. Each CDR3 is given with its conserved first and last residue. Clone size, where shown, is once, few, many, or a class for clones that have expanded.

v_call clone_size cdr3_aa
TRBV4-1 . CASSRKALLEESVGTQYF
TRBV6-5 . CASSYSFGDYGYTF
TRBV3-1/TRBV3-2 . CASSPRGRETQYF
TRBV6-5 . CASSPQVPVQETQYF
TRBV27 . CASSGFPYNEQFF
TRBV20-1 . CSARGGDKLFF
TRBV11-3 once CASSRPSSDGRTDTQYF
TRBV7-6 . CASSLASGGTDTQYF
TRBV23-1 . CASSPGRQYF
TRBV29-1 . CSVEATGGKGYGYTF
TRBV10-1 . CASSESISNTYNEQFF
TRBV7-9 . CASSRPTGGAGELFF
TRBV12-3/TRBV12-4 few CASSPQDSEQYF
TRBV19 . CASSAQQGNLYF
TRBV19 . CASSLTWGPGYGYTF
TRBV12-5 once CASGLPQGIVAFF
TRBV7-2 . CASSLVRTGGIGYTF
TRBV4-1 . CASSQGGARESNEQFF
TRBV24-1 once CATSDPGQSQPQHF
TRBV10-3 . CAIRWGQGDTEAFF
TRBV12-3/TRBV12-4 . CASSRWGDTIYF
TRBV29-1 . CSVVELPGSPLHF
TRBV27 . CASSLSWGGVANYGYTF
TRBV18 . CASSPSTTGELFF
TRBV19 . CASSSWGGGTEAFF
TRBV29-1 . CSVDGYYEQFF
TRBV5-5 few CASSFWTGDQPQHF
TRBV15 . CATSNPGLAGVSTDTQYF
TRBV6-5 . CASSTGSPLGQYF
TRBV12-3/TRBV12-4 . CASSLNRGAAFF
TRBV15 . CATSRDNRGGNEKLFF
TRBV10-3 . CATWERQGGSSGPQYF
TRBV5-1 . CASSITRSGARGGELFF
TRBV25-1 once CASSGGTGFGYTF
TRBV6-6 . CASNYRGGTDTQYF
TRBV5-4 . CASSPRIAGATGELFF
TRBV27 . CASRYRPTTYEQYF
TRBV6-5 . CASSYDGGSGNTIYF
TRBV7-9 . CASGQDLSSYNEQFF
TRBV12-3/TRBV12-4 . CASSQLQGELFF
TRBV5-4 . CASSLRGSGNTIYF
TRBV3-1/TRBV3-2 . CASSRSRSYEQYF
TRBV6-5 . CASRDSYYNSPLHF
TRBV18 . CASSYDSYNEQFF
TRBV2 . CASRQPGTGTEAFF
TRBV7-9 . CASSLQGYEQFF
TRBV6-5 . CASSYTDTNTEAFF
TRBV6-5 few CASRLTGGNQPQHF
TRBV23-1 . CASSQPTGLFAGYSTDTQYF
TRBV2 . CAGVGGNEQFF
TRBV4-2 . CASSQDGDNYGYTF
TRBV4-3 . CASSQEKQGPSPLHF
TRBV19 . CASSRQGLSNQPQHF
TRBV7-2 few CASSLGQGSAEAFF
TRBV3-1/TRBV3-2 . CASSQGFGGGNYGYTF
TRBV18 . CASSPNLDNEQFF
TRBV6-5 . CASRVPGHPAETQYF
TRBV7-9 many CASSLGSDRGEAFF